One sample yielded the 21 T cell receptor beta chains listed below, sequenced in a study of regulatory T cells in long-lasting Graves disease. Arm-PCR of CDR3 regions and iRepertoire HTBI primers were used to build TCR beta libraries. TCRdb reprocessed the multiplex PCR reads with MiXCR, giving one entry per CDR3 protein. The data hold 600,000 to 800,000 distinct CDR3 sequences, with about 30% observed a single time. Time point specified: persistent/refractory GD, antithyroid drugs over 5 years with positive TRAb. PBMC-derived RNA was used for the TCR library. The sequencing here drew on peripheral blood mononuclear cells (PBMCs), taken when the disease was refractory, from a patient treated with antithyroid drugs. The receptors shown here come from a female donor with Graves disease.

The rearrangement joins TRBV6-1 to TRBJ2-5; D unresolved. CDR3 length equals 15 residues. Trimming removed 6 bases from V and 0 bases from J, with 14 bases in between. Germline V gives CDR1 MNHNS, CDR2 SASEGT. CDR3 sequence (DNA): TGTGCCAGCAGCCTGGGCTTGGAATACCAAGAGACCCAGTACTTC. Protein sequence: CASSLGLEYQETQYF.

The chain carries TRBV7-8 and TRBJ1-1; 7 bases match TRBD1. Trimming at V came to 8 bases and at J to 1 base, leaving 10 bases not matched to a gene. This CDR3 is built from 15 residues. Looked up from germline, CDR1 is SGHVS and CDR2 is FQNEAQ. CDR3 loop: CASLETGWGNTEAFF. For the CDR3, the DNA is TGTGCCAGCCTAGAGACAGGGTGGGGGAACACTGAAGCTTTCTTT.

This clonotype was seen a few times. The chain employs TRBV12-3 or TRBV12-4 and TRBJ2-1; 13 nucleotides match TRBD2. This CDR3 has 18 residues. The trim removed 6 bases at V and 6 bases at J, leaving 14 bases unmatched. The CDR3 nucleotides are TGTGCCAGCAGAAGGGGACTAGCGGGACTCCTGAGAGGCAATGAGCAGTTCTTC. This sequence encodes CASRRGLAGLLRGNEQFF.

This clonotype was found many times. The chain couples TRBV2 to TRBJ2-5; a weak D match, TRBD2 (6 bases). Between the trimmed V and J ends, which lost 7 bases and 4 bases, there was a span of 13 bases. There are 13 residues in the CDR3. Germline CDR1 reads SNHLY; CDR2 reads FYNNEI. In DNA form, the CDR3 reads TGTGCCAGCACTGTGACTAGTGCAGAGACCCAGTACTTC. Translation: CASTVTSAETQYF. The whole variable domain, remainder taken from reference TRBV2 and TRBJ2-5, is EPEVTQTPSHQVTQMGQEVILRCVPISNHLYFYWYRQILGQKVEFLVSFYNNEISEKSEIFDDQFSVERPDGSNFTLKIRSTKLEDSAMYFCASTVTSAETQYFGPGTRLLVL.

This chain joins TRBV24-1 and TRBJ1-2; D is unclear. The germline gives CDR1 KGHDR, CDR2 SFDVKD. The V and J ends lost 4 bases and 2 bases respectively, with 10 bases between them. This CDR3 is built from 14 residues. The CDR3 DNA is TGTGCCACCAGTGAAGTACATCTCAACTATGGCTACACCTTC. Residues: CATSEVHLNYGYTF.

V usage is TRBV19 and J usage is TRBJ1-2; weak D call: TRBD1 (6 bases). Germline CDR1 and CDR2: LNHDA and SQIVND (reference sequence). Trimming removed 7 bases from V and 1 base from J, with 22 bases in between. The CDR3 contains 17 residues. The CDR3 nucleotides read TGTGCCAGTACTCTACCGGGGGGGCAGATACTTAACTATGGCTACACCTTC. Its translation: CASTLPGGQILNYGYTF.

This clonotype was seen a few times. The chain is built from TRBV6-2 or TRBV6-3 and TRBJ2-5; D is perhaps TRBD1 (5 bases). The ends were cut back, 6 bases at V and 5 bases at J, with 16 bases in the middle. The CDR3 has 14 amino acids. Germline V CDR1 and CDR2: MNHEY, SVGEGT. The CDR3 coding sequence is TGTGCCAGCAGACCCGACAGACGGAAGGAGACCCAGTACTTC. It specifies CASRPDRRKETQYF.

In this sample, this clonotype turned up many times. The V call is TRBV7-2, the J call TRBJ2-7, with 8 bases identical to TRBD2. J gave up 6 bases and V 5 bases, and 18 bases lay outside the gene matches. CDR1 is SGHTA and CDR2 is FQGNSA in the germline V gene. This CDR3 comprises 17 residues. The CDR3 nucleotides read TGTGCCAGCAGCATCCCCCAAGGGGACGGGGGGGAAGGCGAGCAGTACTTC. Amino acids: CASSIPQGDGGEGEQYF.

As regards this clonotype: This may arise from a read error, as a much more abundant clone is one base away. The rearrangement links TRBV28 to TRBJ1-2; 9 bases map to TRBD1. The germline CDR1 and CDR2 sequences are MDHEN and SYDVKM. This CDR3 has 15 residues. V gave up 11 bases and J gave up 4 bases; unmatched junction bases: 14. The CDR3 spells CAGTETGGLFYGYTF. CDR3 in DNA: TGTGCCGGCACCGAGACAGGGGGTCTTTTCTATGGCTACACCTTC.

The chain employs TRBV9 and TRBJ2-7; possible D gene TRBD1, 7 bases. Germline V CDR1 and CDR2: SGDLS, YYNGEE. The germline V and J ends were trimmed by 1 base and 7 bases, with 15 bases remaining between them. The CDR3 spans 14 residues. The CDR3 here is CASSVSGQAGEQYF. In nucleotides, the CDR3 is TGTGCCAGCAGCGTATCAGGACAGGCGGGGGAGCAGTACTTC. Full variable domain (remainder filled in from reference TRBV9 and TRBJ2-7): DSGVTQTPKHLITATGQRVTLRCSPRSGDLSVYWYQQSLDQGLQFLIQYYNGEERAKGNILERFSAQQFPDLHSELNLSSLELGDSALYFCASSVSGQAGEQYFGPGTRLTVT.

The CDR3 DNA follows: TGCGCCAGCAGCCAGCCGGGGGCAACTAATGAAAAACTGTTTTTT. Protein product: CASSQPGATNEKLFF. V and J are TRBV4-1 and TRBJ1-4; D is perhaps TRBD1 (5 bases). The CDR3 has 15 amino acids. Germline lookup yields CDR1 MGHRA and CDR2 YSYEKL. The V end was cut by 3 bases, the J end by 0 bases, with 8 bases between.

V and J are TRBV10-3 and TRBJ2-6; D unclear. Germline assignment: CDR1 ENHRY and CDR2 SYGVKD. Trimming removed 4 bases from V and 2 bases from J, with 15 bases in between. This CDR3 has 17 residues. This CDR3 is CAISGPPDATGANVLTF. Here the CDR3 DNA reads TGTGCCATCAGTGGCCCCCCCGACGCTACTGGGGCCAACGTCCTGACTTTC.

The chain links TRBV6-1 to TRBJ1-1, with a possible D match to TRBD1 (5 bases). The germline V and J ends were trimmed by 5 bases and 6 bases, with 10 bases remaining between them. CDR3 size: 12 residues. Germline-derived CDR1 and CDR2 are MNHNS and SASEGT. CDR3 sequence: CASSRGGAEAFF. CDR3 DNA sequence: TGTGCCAGCAGTCGCGGAGGGGCTGAAGCTTTCTTT.

This chain joins TRBV28 and TRBJ1-1, with no clear D. Germline V gene data show CDR1 as MDHEN and CDR2 as SYDVKM. This CDR3 is 11 amino acids long. The V and J ends lost 5 bases and 4 bases respectively, with 5 bases between them. CDR3: CASSGPTEAFF. The CDR3, as DNA: TGTGCCAGCAGTGGGCCCACTGAAGCTTTCTTT.

The chain joins TRBV5-1 to TRBJ1-2, with 10 nucleotides matching TRBD1. The CDR3 consists of 15 residues. Per germline, CDR1 SGHRS and CDR2 YFSETQ. V was clipped by 0 bases and J by 7 bases; unmatched bases: 6. In DNA, the CDR3 is TGCGCCAGCAGCTTGGGGGACAGGGGAACTCGTGGCTACACCTTC. It is translated as CASSLGDRGTRGYTF.

This clonotype was counted at least ten times. The V gene is TRBV28, the J gene TRBJ2-4, with a weak D call TRBD2 (5 bases). V was pared by 0 bases and J by 4 bases, with 7 bases between. CDR1 MDHEN and CDR2 SYDVKM come from the germline V gene. The CDR3 contains 14 residues. The chain's CDR3 is CASSLWGGKNIQYF. CDR3 coding DNA: TGTGCCAGCAGTTTATGGGGCGGGAAAAACATTCAGTACTTC.

This clonotype has only one observation. The chain combines TRBV5-1 with TRBJ1-1; a weak D match, TRBD1 (5 bases). There are 15 residues in the CDR3. Trimming removed 0 bases at V and 4 bases at J, with 13 bases between. Germline V lookup: CDR1 SGHRS, CDR2 YFSETQ. The chain's CDR3 is CASSLGGTQGTEAFF. In nucleotides, the CDR3 is TGCGCCAGCAGCTTGGGGGGGACGCAGGGCACTGAAGCTTTCTTT. The variable domain in full, completed from reference TRBV5-1 and TRBJ1-1, reads KAGVTQTPRYLIKTRGQQVTLSCSPISGHRSVSWYQQTPGQGLQFLFEYFSETQRNKGNFPGRFSGRQFSNSRSEMNVSTLELGDSALYLCASSLGGTQGTEAFFGQGTRLTVV.

This clonotype was seen more than once but under ten times. The gene calls are TRBV18 and TRBJ1-1; D is unresolved. This CDR3 is built from 13 residues. Germline assignment: CDR1 KGHSH and CDR2 LQKENI. Between the trimmed V and J ends, which lost 0 bases and 3 bases, there was a span of 5 bases. The CDR3: CASSPPAHTEAFF. CDR3 DNA sequence: TGTGCCAGCTCACCACCGGCGCACACTGAAGCTTTCTTT.

This clonotype was counted at least ten times. The genes are TRBV3-1 and TRBJ2-2; D is perhaps TRBD2 (5 bases). Trimming pared 4 bases from V and 4 bases from J, leaving 10 bases between. CDR1 and CDR2 (germline): LGHDT, YNNKEL (reference sequence). The CDR3 runs to 14 residues. CDR3: CASSPLAGTGELFF. In nucleotides, the CDR3 is TGTGCCAGCAGCCCCCTAGCCGGCACCGGGGAGCTGTTTTTT.

This clonotype appeared many times. J is TRBJ1-5 and V is TRBV28; TRBD1 is a possible D gene (5 bases). CDR3 length equals 14 residues. Trimming removed 9 bases at V and 0 bases at J, with 12 bases between. Germline CDR1 MDHEN, CDR2 SYDVKM. This CDR3 reads CASRGGSSNQPQHF. The CDR3 region has the DNA TGTGCCAGTCGGGGCGGCAGTAGCAATCAGCCCCAGCATTTT.

This clonotype has ten or more counts. V is TRBV28 and J is TRBJ1-5, with no clear D. From germline, CDR1 is MDHEN and CDR2 SYDVKM. Trimming removed 1 base from V and 5 bases from J, with 9 bases in between. CDR3 length: 14 residues. The CDR3 reads CASSLFGEDQPQHF. The CDR3, as DNA: TGTGCCAGCAGTTTATTCGGTGAGGATCAGCCCCAGCATTTT.